The rows below give T cell receptor beta chains drawn from one sample of a study of cytomegalovirus exposure and HLA in healthy donors. Data came from immunoSEQ multiplex PCR; TCRdb stores just in-frame clones and leaves some out. The table includes 130,000 to 150,000 clones, over 60% detected once. Material: PBMCs. These receptors originate from a middle-aged man in good health and CMV-seropositive. The CDR3 runs from the conserved cysteine through the conserved F or W. The D gene is left open where the match is weak. A clone size is listed for some rows: how often the clone was seen (once, few, many), or a class if it is expanded.

clone_size d_call j_call v_call cdr3_nt cdr3_aa
. TRBD2 TRBJ2-3 TRBV5-1 TGCGCCAGCAGCTTGAATAACGGGAGGGCCTCAGATACGCAGTATTTT CASSLNNGRASDTQYF
few TRBD1 TRBJ1-5 TRBV4-1 TGCGCCAGCAGCCAAGGACAGGGTGGCCAGCCCCAGCATTTT CASSQGQGGQPQHF
. . TRBJ1-1 TRBV19 TGTGCCAGTCAAACCCGCGGGAACACTGAAGCTTTCTTT CASQTRGNTEAFF
. TRBD2 TRBJ2-1 TRBV7-2 TGTGCCAGCAGTCTAGCGGGAGGGCATCAGTATGAGCAGTTCTTC CASSLAGGHQYEQFF
. TRBD2 TRBJ2-3 TRBV7-7 TGTGCCAGCAGCTTATCCGCTAGCGGGGGAACAGATACGCAGTATTTT CASSLSASGGTDTQYF
. TRBD2 TRBJ2-2 TRBV7-2 TGTGCCAGCACTCCCCCGGGAGGAAGGACCGGGGAGCTGTTTTTT CASTPPGGRTGELFF
. TRBD1 TRBJ2-1 TRBV28 TGTGCCAGCAGTGCCCGGGACAGGTTTGACAATGAGCAGTTCTTC CASSARDRFDNEQFF
. TRBD1 TRBJ2-3 TRBV11-3 TGTGCCAGCAGCCCCACTCGGGACAGGCCGGGGACGCAGTATTTT CASSPTRDRPGTQYF
once . TRBJ1-5 TRBV27 TGTGCCAGCAGTTTAATGGCCAGCAATCAGCCCCAGCATTTT CASSLMASNQPQHF
. TRBD1 TRBJ1-1 TRBV5-8 TGTGCCAGCAGCAGGGCCTTCAACAGGGGTAGGACTGAAGCTTTCTTT CASSRAFNRGRTEAFF
. . TRBJ1-1 TRBV18 TGTGCCAGCTCACCTCAGGGAAGGAACACTGAAGCTTTCTTT CASSPQGRNTEAFF
. . TRBJ1-5 TRBV27 TGTGCCAGCAGTACTACCACCAGGGATTCTAGCGATGGGAATCAGCCCCAGCATTTT CASSTTTRDSSDGNQPQHF
. . TRBJ1-2 TRBV6-1 TGTGCCAGCAGAATACCAGGGCAGGATGGCTACACCTTC CASRIPGQDGYTF
many . TRBJ2-7 TRBV6-5 TGTGCCAGCAGTTACTTGGGCAGGGGAAGCGAGCAGTACTTC CASSYLGRGSEQYF
. . TRBJ1-2 TRBV5-1 TGCGCCAGCAGTTACGACAGTAACTATGGCTACACCTTC CASSYDSNYGYTF
. . TRBJ2-2 TRBV11-2 TGTGCCAGCAGCTTAGGGACAGGGAGGGACGGGGAGCTGTTTTTT CASSLGTGRDGELFF
. TRBD1 TRBJ2-1 TRBV6-5 TGTGCCAGCAGCCGACAGGGAGCTCGGAGGAATGAGCAGTTCTTC CASSRQGARRNEQFF
. TRBD1 TRBJ1-5 TRBV6-6 TGTGCCAGCAGCCAGGACAGGCGCGGCAATCAGCCCCAGCATTTT CASSQDRRGNQPQHF
. . TRBJ1-6 TRBV2 TGTGCCAGCAGTGAGGGGGGGCCGGGCTCCTATAATTCACCCCTCCACTTT CASSEGGPGSYNSPLHF
. . TRBJ2-7 TRBV5-1 TGCGCCAGCAGCTTGGTGGCGGAGAAGAGCTCCTACGAGCAGTACTTC CASSLVAEKSSYEQYF
. TRBD1 TRBJ1-5 TRBV7-2 TGTGCCAGCAGCTTAGGGGACAGTAGCAATCAGCCCCAGCATTTT CASSLGDSSNQPQHF
. TRBD2 TRBJ2-1 TRBV28 TGTGCCAGCAGTTTACCGGGACTAGCGGGGAACAATGAGCAGTTCTTC CASSLPGLAGNNEQFF
. TRBD2 TRBJ2-1 TRBV6-1 TGTGCCAGCAGTGCCATCCGGTGGCTAGCGGGGGGGTGGGATGAGCAGTTCTTC CASSAIRWLAGGWDEQFF
. . TRBJ1-5 TRBV30 TGTGCCTGGAGTGTACGACAGAACAATCAGCCCCAGCATTTT CAWSVRQNNQPQHF
. . TRBJ1-1 TRBV20-1 TGCAGTGCCGCGGTGGTCGAAGCTTTCTTT CSAAVVEAFF
. TRBD1 TRBJ2-2 TRBV15 TGTGCCACCAGCAGAGATCAAGGACAGGGGGCATTCGGGGAGCTGTTTTTT CATSRDQGQGAFGELFF
. . TRBJ1-6 TRBV5-4 TGTGCCAGCAGCCCCCCGGGGGGGGGCAAGAATTCACCCCTCCACTTT CASSPPGGGKNSPLHF
. TRBD1 TRBJ1-2 TRBV5-6 TGTGCCAGCAGCTTGGCGCAGGGGGCTTTATATGGCTACACCTTC CASSLAQGALYGYTF
. TRBD1 TRBJ1-1 TRBV19 TGTGCCAGTAGTATTGACAGGGTTACTGAAGCTTTCTTT CASSIDRVTEAFF
. . TRBJ2-7 TRBV9 TGTGCCAGCAGCGTTCTCCTCGGGCCCAGGGCAGGCGAGCAGTACTTC CASSVLLGPRAGEQYF
once TRBD1 TRBJ2-7 TRBV6-5 TGTGCCAGCAGACTGGGACAGTGGGCCCAATACGAGCAGTACTTC CASRLGQWAQYEQYF
. . TRBJ1-2 TRBV6-5 TGTGCCAGCAGTTACCCTGACTATGGCTACACCTTC CASSYPDYGYTF
. . TRBJ2-3 TRBV28 TGTGCCAGCAGTTTCGATGAGCAGGGTAATTACGCAGATACGCAGTATTTT CASSFDEQGNYADTQYF
few TRBD2 TRBJ2-5 TRBV15 TGTGCCACCAGCCGGGGGGGGTTGGAGACCCAGTACTTC CATSRGGLETQYF
. TRBD1 TRBJ1-6 TRBV30 TGTGCCTGGAGTGGACAGGGTGAGAATTCACCCCTCCACTTT CAWSGQGENSPLHF
. . TRBJ2-1 TRBV7-3 TGTGCCAGCAGCTTAGCTAGTCTCCAGAATGAGCAGTTCTTC CASSLASLQNEQFF
once . TRBJ2-7 TRBV7-9 TGTTCCAGCAGCTTAAGGGGGGGGGTGTCCTACGAGCAGTACTTC CSSSLRGGVSYEQYF
. TRBD1 TRBJ2-5 TRBV6-1 TGTGCCAGCACCAGGGGGTACCAAGAGACCCAGTACTTC CASTRGYQETQYF
. TRBD1 TRBJ1-1 TRBV15 TGTGCCACCAGCGGGGGACAGGGGGCAACTGAAGCTTTCTTT CATSGGQGATEAFF
. TRBD2 TRBJ2-3 TRBV5-1 TGCGCCAGCAGCTTGTTAGCGGGGAGCACAGATACGCAGTATTTT CASSLLAGSTDTQYF
. TRBD1 TRBJ2-5 TRBV12-5 TGTGCTAGTGGTTGGGGGGACAGGGAGGGAGAGACCCAGTACTTC CASGWGDREGETQYF
once TRBD1 TRBJ2-7 TRBV30 TGTGCCTGGAGTGCACACCCAGGACAGGGAAACGAGCAGTACTTC CAWSAHPGQGNEQYF
. . TRBJ2-7 TRBV18 TGTGCCAGCTCACCATATCTTACCCAAAGTGGGAGACCGGGCGAGCAGTACTTC CASSPYLTQSGRPGEQYF
. TRBD2 TRBJ2-3 TRBV19 TGTGCCAGTAGTAAGGGAGGGTTTGGGAGCACAGATACGCAGTATTTT CASSKGGFGSTDTQYF
. . TRBJ1-5 TRBV5-5 TGTGCCAGCAGCTCGGCGGGCGGCGTAAATCAGCCCCAGCATTTT CASSSAGGVNQPQHF
few TRBD2 TRBJ2-1 TRBV7-2 TGTGCCAGCAGCCCGGGACTAGCGGGCTACAATGAGCAGTTCTTC CASSPGLAGYNEQFF
few . TRBJ2-5 TRBV5-1 TGCGCCAGCAGCTTCGGCAGGCTAGAGACCCAGTACTTC CASSFGRLETQYF
. TRBD2 TRBJ2-1 TRBV27 TGTGCCAGCAGTTTATCGTCCAGCGGGAGGGGAAGCTTTCAGTTCTTC CASSLSSSGRGSFQFF
once . TRBJ2-1 TRBV10-3 TGTGCCATCATGCGGGTGGGCGGAGGGTCGGATGAGCAGTTCTTC CAIMRVGGGSDEQFF
. . TRBJ2-5 TRBV7-2 TGTGCCAGCAGCTTCCGGACTTCGGGGGAGACCCAGTACTTC CASSFRTSGETQYF
many . TRBJ2-1 TRBV27 TGTGCCAGCAGTCCCTACGGTTTGAGTGAGCAGTTCTTC CASSPYGLSEQFF
once TRBD2 TRBJ2-1 TRBV10-1 TGCGCCAGCAGTGAGTCCATTACTAGCGGGGGCTACAATGAGCAGTTCTTC CASSESITSGGYNEQFF
. . TRBJ2-1 TRBV5-1 TGCGCCAGCAGCTCAATGGCCCTCGACAGCTACAATGAGCAGTTCTTC CASSSMALDSYNEQFF
. . TRBJ1-3 TRBV29-1 TGCAGCGTTGATCGGCAGGGGAGCGACACCATATATTTT CSVDRQGSDTIYF
once TRBD1 TRBJ1-4 TRBV5-6 TGTGCCAGCAGCTTAATGAGGGGGGACAGTAATGAAAAACTGTTTTTT CASSLMRGDSNEKLFF
few TRBD1 TRBJ1-5 TRBV5-6 TGTGCCAGCAGCTTGTCTACAGGGGGAGGCAGTCAGCCCCAGCATTTT CASSLSTGGGSQPQHF